Each of the 21 T cell receptor beta chains below was sequenced from the same sample in a study of blood T cell repertoires in COVID-19. Some clones are missing from TCRdb's copy, which holds only in-frame ones; the method was immunoSEQ multiplex PCR. The table has about 50,000 clones, almost 80% seen once; the top ten hold about 5.8%. Sequenced sample: PBMCs or T cells enriched from blood (not recorded which). These receptors all come from a woman aged 45-65 years with acute COVID-19.

The gene calls are TRBV6-6 and TRBJ1-3, with D uncertain. CDR1 MNHNY and CDR2 SVGAGI come from the germline V gene (reference sequence). CDR3 length equals 15 residues. V shed 6 bases and J shed 0 bases, with 12 bases lying between them. CDR3 in DNA: TGTGCCAGCAGCTTGACGGAGAGCTCTGGAAACACCATATATTTT. Encoded protein: CASSLTESSGNTIYF.

The J gene is TRBJ1-3, the V gene TRBV5-4; possible D gene TRBD1, 5 bases. Germline V gene data show CDR1 as SGHNT and CDR2 as YYREEE (reference sequence). The V and J ends lost 3 bases and 4 bases respectively, with 17 bases between them. The CDR3 loop spans 16 amino acids. The CDR3 protein is CASSSIGRGTGNTIYF. The CDR3 DNA sequence: TGTGCCAGCAGCTCCATAGGGAGGGGTACGGGAAACACCATATATTTT.

DNA for the CDR3: TGTGCCAGTAGTGGGCGGACAGGGGGCTTCGGGGAGCTGTTTTTT. The encoded protein is CASSGRTGGFGELFF. V usage is TRBV19 and J usage is TRBJ2-2; 11 nucleotides line up with TRBD1. The CDR3 is made up of 15 amino acids. Germline loops: CDR1 LNHDA, CDR2 SQIVND (reference sequence). With V trimmed by 5 bases and J by 7 bases, 6 bases remained unmatched.

A few counts support this clone. J is TRBJ1-2 and V is TRBV6-5, with TRBD1 as a possible D gene (6 bases). CDR1 and CDR2 from the germline V gene are MNHEY and SVGAGI. Trimming left V 4 bases short and J 5 bases short, with 11 bases between. The length of the CDR3 is 13 residues. The CDR3 bases are TGTGCCAGCAGTTTCGACAGGCTATATGGCTACACCTTC. The encoded protein is CASSFDRLYGYTF.

J is TRBJ1-1 and V is TRBV6-1; D is uncertain. Germline lookup yields CDR1 MNHNS and CDR2 SASEGT. This CDR3 contains 14 residues. The V gene lost 3 bases and the J gene lost 4 bases, with 12 bases spanning the gap. The CDR3 spells CASSDANSRTEAFF. The CDR3 DNA reads TGTGCCAGCAGTGACGCCAACAGCCGCACTGAAGCTTTCTTT.

This chain links TRBV5-8 with TRBJ1-5; 8 bases line up with TRBD1. CDR3 length equals 14 residues. Germline V gives CDR1 SGHTS, CDR2 YDEGEE. The V segment lost 4 bases and the J segment 5 bases; nucleotides outside the gene matches: 5. The CDR3 spells CASSRGTGDQPQHF. The CDR3 DNA follows: TGTGCCAGCAGCCGAGGGACAGGTGATCAGCCCCAGCATTTT.

The rearrangement links TRBV19 to TRBJ2-1; no firm D call. The CDR3 sequence is 13 residues long. Germline CDR1 LNHDA, CDR2 SQIVND (reference sequence). V dropped 2 bases and J dropped 1 base, with 3 bases sitting between them. The CDR3 DNA follows: TGTGCCAGTAGTATATCGTCCTACAATGAGCAGTTCTTC. Protein sequence: CASSISSYNEQFF.

The rearrangement uses TRBV2 and TRBJ2-1; D unclear. The CDR3 is 12 amino acids. From germline, CDR1 is SNHLY and CDR2 FYNNEI. Between the trimmed V and J ends, which lost 3 bases and 3 bases, there was a span of 3 bases. In DNA form, the CDR3 reads TGTGCCAGCAGTGATTACTACAATGAGCAGTTCTTC. It codes for CASSDYYNEQFF.

The genes are TRBV6-2 or TRBV6-3 and TRBJ2-1; 7 positions match TRBD2. The CDR3 has 18 residues. After removal of 4 bases from V and 3 bases from J, the junction contained 15 bases not matched to a gene. Per the germline V gene, CDR1 is MNHEY and CDR2 is SVGEGT. CDR3 sequence (DNA): TGTGCCAGCAGTTCCCTGGACCCCGTACGGGGGGACTACAATGAGCAGTTCTTC. Translating gives CASSSLDPVRGDYNEQFF.

For the CDR3, the DNA is TGTGCCAGTAGTATCAGAGGAAGCAATCAGCCCCAGCATTTT. This codes for CASSIRGSNQPQHF. The chain has TRBV19 and TRBJ1-5; D not resolved. This CDR3 comprises 14 residues. V was pared by 3 bases and J by 1 base, with 7 bases between. Germline V CDR1 and CDR2: LNHDA, SQIVND (reference sequence).

This clone has more than one count but fewer than ten. The V gene is TRBV12-3 or TRBV12-4, the J gene TRBJ1-2; maybe TRBD1 (6 bases). V was cut by 8 bases and J by 6 bases, with 16 bases left in between. This CDR3 is 13 amino acids long. CDR3 nucleotides: TGTGCCAGCGCCCTACCACAGGGACATGGCTACACCTTC. Translated: CASALPQGHGYTF.

The chain is built from TRBV18 and TRBJ1-1, with 7 bases fitting TRBD1. This CDR3 has 17 residues. Looked up from germline, CDR1 is KGHSH and CDR2 is LQKENI. Unmatched junction bases numbered 11, after V lost 0 bases and J lost 4 bases. CDR3 coding DNA: TGTGCCAGCTCACCACCGCCTCTAACAGGGGAAGGCACTGAAGCTTTCTTT. It is translated as CASSPPPLTGEGTEAFF.

This clone has only one observation. The chain's CDR3 is CASSTGQGRSSGNTIYF. For the CDR3, the DNA is TGCGCCAGCAGCACGGGACAGGGTCGGTCATCTGGAAACACCATATATTTT. V is TRBV5-1 and J is TRBJ1-3, with TRBD1 matching over 9 bases. The CDR3 is made up of 17 amino acids. CDR1 is SGHRS and CDR2 is YFSETQ in the germline V gene. J was trimmed by 1 base and V by 4 bases; bases with no gene match: 9. Combining the CDR3 with reference TRBV5-1 and TRBJ1-3 gives the whole variable domain KAGVTQTPRYLIKTRGQQVTLSCSPISGHRSVSWYQQTPGQGLQFLFEYFSETQRNKGNFPGRFSGRQFSNSRSEMNVSTLELGDSALYLCASSTGQGRSSGNTIYFGEGSWLTVV.

Only one count was recorded for this clone. Different DNA sequences within this sample yield the same CDR3. The chain is built from TRBV7-2 and TRBJ1-1; no clear D gene. The V gene's germline CDR1 is SGHTA and CDR2 FQGNSA. V lost 3 bases, J lost 3 bases, and 8 bases lay in between. The CDR3 length is 13 residues. The CDR3 nucleotides are TGTGCCAGCAGCTTGAGTGGTTACACTGAAGCTTTCTTT. This codes for CASSLSGYTEAFF.

The chain carries TRBV6-5 and TRBJ1-5, with 9 nucleotides matching TRBD1. Trimming removed 6 bases from V and 1 base from J; junction bases left unmatched: 4. This CDR3 comprises 15 residues. The V gene's germline CDR1 is MNHEY and CDR2 SVGAGI. The CDR3 spells CASRDRGMSNQPQHF. The CDR3 DNA sequence: TGTGCCAGCAGGGACAGGGGTATGAGCAATCAGCCCCAGCATTTT.

This sequence joins TRBV4-1 and TRBJ2-3; TRBD2 aligns across 9 bases. The V gene end was trimmed by 2 bases and the J gene end by 4 bases; junction bases not matched to a gene: 4. There are 15 residues in the CDR3. Germline V gene lookup returns CDR1 MGHRA and CDR2 YSYEKL. The CDR3 reads CASSQFSGGSDTQYF. CDR3 sequence (DNA): TGCGCCAGCAGCCAATTTAGCGGGGGCTCAGATACGCAGTATTTT.

This chain's CDR3 is CASSSYPGFTEAFF. DNA for the CDR3: TGTGCCAGCAGCTCTTACCCCGGGTTCACTGAAGCTTTCTTT. V is TRBV7-8 and J is TRBJ1-1, with D unclear. V was clipped by 4 bases and J by 4 bases, with 13 bases between them. Germline-derived CDR1 and CDR2 are SGHVS and FQNEAQ. The CDR3 is made up of 14 amino acids. The full variable domain, rest sourced from reference TRBV7-8 and TRBJ1-1, is GAGVSQSPRYKVAKRGQDVALRCDPISGHVSLFWYQQALGQGPEFLTYFQNEAQLDKSGLPSDRFFAERPEGSVSTLKIQRTQQEDSAVYLCASSSYPGFTEAFFGQGTRLTVV.

This clone came up a few times. The rearrangement links TRBV24-1 to TRBJ1-2; 7 nucleotides line up with TRBD1. J lost 3 bases, V lost 3 bases, and 6 bases had no gene match. Germline-derived CDR1 and CDR2 are KGHDR and SFDVKD. This CDR3 has 15 amino acids. CDR3 sequence reads: CATSDTTGTDYGYTF. The CDR3 region has the DNA TGTGCCACCAGTGATACGACAGGGACCGACTATGGCTACACCTTC.

The J gene is TRBJ2-1, the V gene TRBV2; D is possibly TRBD1 (6 bases). The germline gives CDR1 SNHLY, CDR2 FYNNEI. The CDR3 runs 14 residues. Trimming removed 4 bases at V and 7 bases at J, with 14 bases between. The CDR3 DNA follows: TGTGCCAGCAGTGTTTTGGGGGCGGTGAATGAGCAGTTCTTC. Translated, it gives CASSVLGAVNEQFF.

This clone was detected once. This rearrangement joins TRBV6-5 to TRBJ1-1, with D unclear. The CDR3 covers 13 residues. The germline V and J ends were trimmed by 9 bases and 1 base, with 12 bases remaining between them. CDR1 is MNHEY and CDR2 is SVGAGI in the germline V gene. The CDR3 loop reads CASKPHQNTEAFF. As DNA, the CDR3 is TGTGCCAGTAAACCACACCAGAACACTGAAGCTTTCTTT.

This chain joins TRBV6-2 or TRBV6-3 and TRBJ1-1; perhaps TRBD1 as D (6 bases). The CDR3 length is 14 residues. Germline V gene lookup returns CDR1 MNHEY and CDR2 SVGEGT. Trimming took off 5 bases at V and 7 bases at J, with 17 bases between the two ends. The CDR3 DNA reads as TGTGCCAGCAGTGCGCGACCGGAGACAGGTGAAGCTTTCTTT. Protein sequence: CASSARPETGEAFF.